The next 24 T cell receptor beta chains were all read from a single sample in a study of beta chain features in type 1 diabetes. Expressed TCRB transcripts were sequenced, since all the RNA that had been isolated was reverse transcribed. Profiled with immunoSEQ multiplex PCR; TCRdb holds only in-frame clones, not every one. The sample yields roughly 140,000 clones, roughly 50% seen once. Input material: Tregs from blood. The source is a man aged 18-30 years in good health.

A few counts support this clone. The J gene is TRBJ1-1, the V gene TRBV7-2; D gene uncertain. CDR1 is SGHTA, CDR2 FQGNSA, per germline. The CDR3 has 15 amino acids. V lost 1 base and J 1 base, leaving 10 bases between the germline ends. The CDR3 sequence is CASSLGVQRNTEAFF. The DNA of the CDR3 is TGTGCCAGCAGCTTAGGGGTACAGAGGAACACTGAAGCTTTCTTT.

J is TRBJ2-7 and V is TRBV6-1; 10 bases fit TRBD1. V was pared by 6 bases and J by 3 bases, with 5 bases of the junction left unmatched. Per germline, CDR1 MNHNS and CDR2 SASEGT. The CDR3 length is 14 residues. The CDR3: CASRTGTGDYEQYF. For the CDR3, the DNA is TGTGCCAGCAGGACCGGGACAGGGGACTACGAGCAGTACTTC.

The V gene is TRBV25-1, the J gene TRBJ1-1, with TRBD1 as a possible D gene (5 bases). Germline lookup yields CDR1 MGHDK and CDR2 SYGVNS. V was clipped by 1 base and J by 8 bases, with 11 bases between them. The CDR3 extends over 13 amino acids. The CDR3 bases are TGTGCCAGCAGTGAATCAGGGCGCCCGGAAGCTTTCTTT. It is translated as CASSESGRPEAFF. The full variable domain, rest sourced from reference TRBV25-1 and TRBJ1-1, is EADIYQTPRYLVIGTGKKITLECSQTMGHDKMYWYQQDPGMELHLIHYSYGVNSTEKGDLSSESTVSRIRTEHFPLTLESARPSHTSQYLCASSESGRPEAFFGQGTRLTVV.

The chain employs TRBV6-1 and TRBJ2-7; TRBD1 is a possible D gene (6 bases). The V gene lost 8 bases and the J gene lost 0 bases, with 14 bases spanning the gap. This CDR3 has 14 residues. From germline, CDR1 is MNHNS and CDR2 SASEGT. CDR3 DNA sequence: TGTGCCAGCGTTTGGACAGTCAACTCCTACGAGCAGTACTTC. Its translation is CASVWTVNSYEQYF.

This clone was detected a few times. The CDR3 sequence: CASSYLVTGGVQYF. Here the CDR3 DNA reads TGTGCCAGCAGTTACCTAGTTACGGGGGGTGTGCAGTATTTT. This chain links TRBV6-5 with TRBJ2-3; 7 bases line up with TRBD2. Germline V lookup: CDR1 MNHEY, CDR2 SVGAGI. The V and J ends lost 2 bases and 11 bases, in that order; junction bases with no gene match: 10. The CDR3 consists of 14 residues.

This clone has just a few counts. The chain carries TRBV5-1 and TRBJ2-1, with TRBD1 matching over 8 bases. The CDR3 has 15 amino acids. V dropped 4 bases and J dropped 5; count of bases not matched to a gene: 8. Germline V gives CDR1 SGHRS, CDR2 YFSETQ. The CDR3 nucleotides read TGCGCCAGCAGCATAGACAGGGGATGGGACAATGAGCAGTTCTTC. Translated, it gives CASSIDRGWDNEQFF.

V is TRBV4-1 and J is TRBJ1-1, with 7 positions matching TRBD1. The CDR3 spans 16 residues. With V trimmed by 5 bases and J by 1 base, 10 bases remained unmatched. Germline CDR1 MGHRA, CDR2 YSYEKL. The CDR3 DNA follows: TGCGCCAGCAGCTCCCGGACCGGGACAGCGAACACTGAAGCTTTCTTT. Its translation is CASSSRTGTANTEAFF.

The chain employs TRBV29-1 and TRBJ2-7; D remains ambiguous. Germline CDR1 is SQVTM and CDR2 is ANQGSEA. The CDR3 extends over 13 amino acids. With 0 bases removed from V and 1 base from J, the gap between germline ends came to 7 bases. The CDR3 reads CSVEDGRSYEQYF. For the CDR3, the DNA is TGCAGCGTTGAAGATGGCAGGTCCTACGAGCAGTACTTC.

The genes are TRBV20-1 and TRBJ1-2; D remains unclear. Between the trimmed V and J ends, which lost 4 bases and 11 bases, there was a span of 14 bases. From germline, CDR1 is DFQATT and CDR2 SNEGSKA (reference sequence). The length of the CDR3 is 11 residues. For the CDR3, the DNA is TGCAGTGCTATGAGACTCCCTACATACACCTTC. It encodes CSAMRLPTYTF.

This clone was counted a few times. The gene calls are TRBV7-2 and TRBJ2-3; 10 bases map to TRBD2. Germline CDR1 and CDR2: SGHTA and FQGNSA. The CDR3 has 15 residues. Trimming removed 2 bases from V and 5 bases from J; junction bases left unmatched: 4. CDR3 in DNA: TGTGCCAGCAGCTTACCTAGCGGGAGTCTAGATACGCAGTATTTT. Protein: CASSLPSGSLDTQYF. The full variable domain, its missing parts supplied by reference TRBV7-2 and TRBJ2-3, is GAGVSQSPSNKVTEKGKDVELRCDPISGHTALYWYRQSLGQGLEFLIYFQGNSAPDKSGLPSDRFSAERTGGSVSTLTIQRTQQEDSAVYLCASSLPSGSLDTQYFGPGTRLTVL.

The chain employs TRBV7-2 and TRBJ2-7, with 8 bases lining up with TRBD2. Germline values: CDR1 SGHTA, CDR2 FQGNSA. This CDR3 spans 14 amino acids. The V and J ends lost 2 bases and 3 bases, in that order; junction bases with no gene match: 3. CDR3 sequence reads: CASSLLGTSYEQYF. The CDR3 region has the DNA TGTGCCAGCAGCTTATTGGGGACTAGCTACGAGCAGTACTTC.

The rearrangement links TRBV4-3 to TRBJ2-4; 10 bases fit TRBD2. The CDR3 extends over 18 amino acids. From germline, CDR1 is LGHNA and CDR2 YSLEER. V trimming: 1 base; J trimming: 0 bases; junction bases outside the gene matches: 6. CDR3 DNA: TGCGCCAGCAGCCAAGGGACTAGCGGTGTACTAGCCAAAAACATTCAGTACTTC. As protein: CASSQGTSGVLAKNIQYF.

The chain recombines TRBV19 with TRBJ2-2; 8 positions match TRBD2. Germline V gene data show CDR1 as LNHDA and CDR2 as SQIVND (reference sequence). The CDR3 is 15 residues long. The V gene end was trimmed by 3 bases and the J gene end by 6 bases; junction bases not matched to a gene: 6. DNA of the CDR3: TGTGCCAGTAGTATTTGGGCGGGGGGAGCCGGGGAGCTGTTTTTT. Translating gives CASSIWAGGAGELFF.

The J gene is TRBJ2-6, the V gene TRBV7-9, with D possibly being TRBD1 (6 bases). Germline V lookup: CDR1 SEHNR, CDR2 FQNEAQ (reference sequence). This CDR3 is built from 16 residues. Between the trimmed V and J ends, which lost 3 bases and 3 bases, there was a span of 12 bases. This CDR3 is CASSFSWGRGANVLTF. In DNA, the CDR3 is TGTGCCAGCAGCTTCTCTTGGGGGCGTGGGGCCAACGTCCTGACTTTC.

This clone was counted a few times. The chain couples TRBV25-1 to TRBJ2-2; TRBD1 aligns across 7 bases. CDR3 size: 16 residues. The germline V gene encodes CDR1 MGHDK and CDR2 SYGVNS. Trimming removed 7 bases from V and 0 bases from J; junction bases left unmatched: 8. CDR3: CASIATGQPNTGELFF. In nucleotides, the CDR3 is TGTGCCAGCATAGCCACGGGACAGCCGAACACCGGGGAGCTGTTTTTT.

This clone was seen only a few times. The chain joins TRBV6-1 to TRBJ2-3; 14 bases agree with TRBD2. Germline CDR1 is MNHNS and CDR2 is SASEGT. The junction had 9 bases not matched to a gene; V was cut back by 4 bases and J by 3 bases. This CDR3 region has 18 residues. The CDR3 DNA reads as TGTGCCAGCAGTGTCCCCAAAAGGACTAGCGGGGGGACAGATACGCAGTATTTT. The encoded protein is CASSVPKRTSGGTDTQYF.

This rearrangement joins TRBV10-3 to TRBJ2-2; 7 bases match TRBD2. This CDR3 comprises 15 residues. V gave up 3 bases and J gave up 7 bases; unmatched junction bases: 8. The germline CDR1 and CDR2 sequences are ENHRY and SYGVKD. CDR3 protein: CAISDGTNPGGELFF. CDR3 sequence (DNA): TGTGCCATCAGTGACGGGACTAATCCAGGCGGGGAGCTGTTTTTT.

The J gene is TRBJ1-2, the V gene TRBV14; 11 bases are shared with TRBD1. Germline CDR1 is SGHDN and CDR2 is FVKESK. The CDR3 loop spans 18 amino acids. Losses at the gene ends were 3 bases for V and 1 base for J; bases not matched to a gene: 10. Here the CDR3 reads CASSQSGTGGPYNYGYTF. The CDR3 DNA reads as TGTGCCAGCAGCCAGTCCGGGACAGGGGGACCATATAACTATGGCTACACCTTC.

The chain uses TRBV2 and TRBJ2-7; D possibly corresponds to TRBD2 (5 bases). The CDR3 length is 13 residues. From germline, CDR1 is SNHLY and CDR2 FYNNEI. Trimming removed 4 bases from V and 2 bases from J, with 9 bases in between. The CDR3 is CASSVERTYEQYF. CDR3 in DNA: TGTGCCAGCAGTGTTGAGCGGACCTACGAGCAGTACTTC. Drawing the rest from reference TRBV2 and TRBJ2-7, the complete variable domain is EPEVTQTPSHQVTQMGQEVILRCVPISNHLYFYWYRQILGQKVEFLVSFYNNEISEKSEIFDDQFSVERPDGSNFTLKIRSTKLEDSAMYFCASSVERTYEQYFGPGTRLTVT.

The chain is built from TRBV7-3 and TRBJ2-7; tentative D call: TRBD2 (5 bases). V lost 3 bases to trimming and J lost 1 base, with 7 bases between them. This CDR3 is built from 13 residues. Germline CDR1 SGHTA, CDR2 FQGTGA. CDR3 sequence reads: CASSLDSSYEQYF. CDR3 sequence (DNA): TGTGCCAGCAGCTTGGACTCTTCCTACGAGCAGTACTTC.

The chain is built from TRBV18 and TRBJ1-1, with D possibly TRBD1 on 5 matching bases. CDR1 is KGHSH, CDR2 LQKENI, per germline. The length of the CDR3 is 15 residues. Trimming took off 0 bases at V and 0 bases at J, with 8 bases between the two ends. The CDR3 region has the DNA TGTGCCAGCTCACCACCGGCGACAGTGAACACTGAAGCTTTCTTT. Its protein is CASSPPATVNTEAFF.

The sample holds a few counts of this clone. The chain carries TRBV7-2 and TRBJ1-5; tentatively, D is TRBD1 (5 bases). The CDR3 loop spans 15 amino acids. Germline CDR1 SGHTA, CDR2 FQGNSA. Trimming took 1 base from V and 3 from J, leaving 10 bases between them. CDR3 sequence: CASSLVGGNNQPQHF. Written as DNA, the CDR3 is TGTGCCAGCAGCTTAGTCGGGGGAAACAATCAGCCCCAGCATTTT.

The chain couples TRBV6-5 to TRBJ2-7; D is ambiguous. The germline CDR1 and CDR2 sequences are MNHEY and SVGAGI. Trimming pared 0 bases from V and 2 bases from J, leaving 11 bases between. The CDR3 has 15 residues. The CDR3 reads CASSYSPNGPYEQYF. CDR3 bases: TGTGCCAGCAGTTACTCCCCAAATGGGCCCTACGAGCAGTACTTC.

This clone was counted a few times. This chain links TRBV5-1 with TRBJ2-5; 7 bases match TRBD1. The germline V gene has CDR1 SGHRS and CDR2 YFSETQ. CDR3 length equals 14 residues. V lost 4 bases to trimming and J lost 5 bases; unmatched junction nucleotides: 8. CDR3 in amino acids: CASSAFRGMETQYF. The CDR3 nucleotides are TGCGCCAGCAGCGCATTCAGGGGGATGGAGACCCAGTACTTC.